This TCR beta chain originates from a study of shared clonotypes between healthy human individuals. Study-level background: CD8 memory received one plate per donor, CD8 naive two, CD4 memory three and CD4 naive three. Study findings and constraints: Non-shared clonotypes had lower generation probabilities than those shared by all four donors.

Note on this clone: What it binds is unknown.

Donors comprised only Caucasian adults living in Nashville, Tennessee. On sorted subsets, replicate PCRs used 150 to 250 ng DNA, or about 30,000 T cell genomes. Libraries were prepared by immunoSEQ multiplex PCR; TCRdb keeps only in-frame clonotypes and omits some of them. This table has about 1.1 million clones, approximately 80% appearing once. What was sequenced was memory CD4+ T cells from PBMCs. As to subset: CD45RA-negative fraction. This TCR was recovered from a young man in good health. Some clones in this sample may be carry-over from other donors' samples.

The CDR3 is CASSLARVSSDTQYF. The CDR3 DNA reads TGTGCCAGCAGCTTAGCGAGAGTATCCTCAGATACGCAGTATTTT. V and J are TRBV11-2 and TRBJ2-3; D is unclear. Germline loops: CDR1 SGHAT, CDR2 FQNNGV. Trimming shortened V by 1 base and J by 4 bases, and 12 bases separated the two germline ends. The CDR3 runs 15 residues.